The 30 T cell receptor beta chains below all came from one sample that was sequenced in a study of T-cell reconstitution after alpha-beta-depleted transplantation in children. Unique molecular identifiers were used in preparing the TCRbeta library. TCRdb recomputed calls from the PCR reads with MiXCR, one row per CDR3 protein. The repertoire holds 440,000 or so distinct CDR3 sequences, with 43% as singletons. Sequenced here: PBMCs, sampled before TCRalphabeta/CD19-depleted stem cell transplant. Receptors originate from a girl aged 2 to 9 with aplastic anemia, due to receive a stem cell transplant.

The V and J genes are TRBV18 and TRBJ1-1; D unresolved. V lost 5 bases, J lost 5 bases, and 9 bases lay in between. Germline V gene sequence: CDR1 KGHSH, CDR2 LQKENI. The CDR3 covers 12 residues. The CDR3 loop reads CASSAPGTEAFF. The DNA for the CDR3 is TGTGCCAGCTCAGCCCCCGGGACTGAAGCTTTCTTT.

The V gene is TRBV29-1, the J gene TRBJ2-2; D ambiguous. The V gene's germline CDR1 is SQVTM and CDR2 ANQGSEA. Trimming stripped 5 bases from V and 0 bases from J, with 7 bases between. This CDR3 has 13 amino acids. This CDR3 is CSVPEANTGELFF. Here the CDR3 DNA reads TGCAGCGTTCCAGAGGCGAACACCGGGGAGCTGTTTTTT.

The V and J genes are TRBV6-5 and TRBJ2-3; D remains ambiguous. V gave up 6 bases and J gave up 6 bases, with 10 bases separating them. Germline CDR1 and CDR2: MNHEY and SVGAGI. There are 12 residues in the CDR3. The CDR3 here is CASRPSSDTQYF. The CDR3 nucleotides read TGTGCCAGCAGACCTTCTTCGGATACGCAGTATTTT.

This CDR3 is CASGGRLSSGANVLTF. CDR3 sequence (DNA): TGTGCCAGCGGGGGGAGGCTGAGCTCTGGGGCCAACGTCCTGACTTTC. The rearrangement links TRBV6-1 to TRBJ2-6; maybe TRBD2 (6 bases). The V gene lost 8 bases and the J gene lost 0 bases, with 14 bases spanning the gap. The CDR3 extends over 16 amino acids. CDR1 and CDR2 from the germline V gene are MNHNS and SASEGT.

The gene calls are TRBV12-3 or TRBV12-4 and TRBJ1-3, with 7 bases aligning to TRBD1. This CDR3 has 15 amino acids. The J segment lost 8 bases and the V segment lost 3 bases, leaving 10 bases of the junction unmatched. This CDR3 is CASSLGLSRGDTIYF. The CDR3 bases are TGTGCCAGCAGTTTGGGACTGAGCAGGGGGGACACCATATATTTT.

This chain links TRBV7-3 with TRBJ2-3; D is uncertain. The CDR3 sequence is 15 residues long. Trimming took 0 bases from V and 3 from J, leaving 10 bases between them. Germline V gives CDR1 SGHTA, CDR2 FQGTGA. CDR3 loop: CASSLTGSRTDTQYF. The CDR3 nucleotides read TGTGCCAGCAGCTTAACTGGTAGCAGAACAGATACGCAGTATTTT.

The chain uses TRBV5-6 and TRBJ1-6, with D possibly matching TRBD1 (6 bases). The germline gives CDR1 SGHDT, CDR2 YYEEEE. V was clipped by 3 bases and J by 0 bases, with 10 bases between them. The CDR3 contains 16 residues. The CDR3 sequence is CASSWRGGSYNSPLHF. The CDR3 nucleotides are TGTGCCAGCAGCTGGCGAGGGGGCTCCTATAATTCACCCCTCCACTTT.

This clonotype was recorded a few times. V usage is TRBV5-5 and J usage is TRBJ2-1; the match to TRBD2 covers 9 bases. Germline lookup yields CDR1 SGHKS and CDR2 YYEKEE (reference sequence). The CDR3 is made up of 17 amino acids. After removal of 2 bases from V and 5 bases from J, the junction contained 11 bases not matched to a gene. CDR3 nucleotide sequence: TGTGCCAGCAGCTTTGGGGAAGCGGGAGGAGTCCACAATGAGCAGTTCTTC. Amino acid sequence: CASSFGEAGGVHNEQFF.

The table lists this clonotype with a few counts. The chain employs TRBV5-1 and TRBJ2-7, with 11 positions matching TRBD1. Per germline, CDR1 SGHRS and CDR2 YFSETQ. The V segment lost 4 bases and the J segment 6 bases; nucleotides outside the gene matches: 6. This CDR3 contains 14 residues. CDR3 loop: CASSLAGTGGEQYF. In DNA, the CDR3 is TGCGCCAGCAGCCTCGCCGGGACAGGGGGCGAGCAGTACTTC.

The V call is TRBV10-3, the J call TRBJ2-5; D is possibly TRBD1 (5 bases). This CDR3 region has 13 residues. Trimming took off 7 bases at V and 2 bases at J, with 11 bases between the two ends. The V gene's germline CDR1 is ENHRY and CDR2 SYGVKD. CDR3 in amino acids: CAIKNRIQETQYF. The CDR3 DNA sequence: TGTGCCATCAAAAACAGGATACAAGAGACCCAGTACTTC.

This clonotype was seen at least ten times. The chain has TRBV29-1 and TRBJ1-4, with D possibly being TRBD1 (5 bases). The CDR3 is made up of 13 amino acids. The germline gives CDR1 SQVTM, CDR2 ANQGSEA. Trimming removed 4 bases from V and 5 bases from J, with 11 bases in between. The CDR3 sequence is CSVGGEGNEKLFF. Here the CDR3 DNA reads TGCAGCGTTGGGGGAGAGGGGAATGAAAAACTGTTTTTT. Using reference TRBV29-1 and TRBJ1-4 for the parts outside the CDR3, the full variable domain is SAVISQKPSRDICQRGTSLTIQCQVDSQVTMMFWYRQQPGQSLTLIATANQGSEATYESGFVIDKFPISRPNLTFSTLTVSNMSPEDSSIYLCSVGGEGNEKLFFGSGTQLSVL.

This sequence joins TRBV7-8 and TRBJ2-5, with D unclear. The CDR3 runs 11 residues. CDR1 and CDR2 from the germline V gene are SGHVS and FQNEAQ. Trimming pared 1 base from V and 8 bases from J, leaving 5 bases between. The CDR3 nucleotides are TGTGCCAGCAGCTTAGGACCCACCCAGTACTTC. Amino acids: CASSLGPTQYF.

CDR3 sequence (DNA): TGTGCCAGCAGCTTGAACCCCCGGGCCCCTAGGGATGAGCAGTTCTTC. Translation: CASSLNPRAPRDEQFF. The chain joins TRBV7-3 to TRBJ2-1; unclear D gene. Germline CDR1 SGHTA, CDR2 FQGTGA. V lost 3 bases to trimming and J lost 8 bases, with 20 bases between them. The CDR3 length is 16 residues.

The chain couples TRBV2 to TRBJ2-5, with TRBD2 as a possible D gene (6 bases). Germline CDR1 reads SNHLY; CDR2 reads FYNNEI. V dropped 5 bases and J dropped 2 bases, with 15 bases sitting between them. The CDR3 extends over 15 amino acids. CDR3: CASSRGTPFQETQYF. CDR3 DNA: TGTGCCAGCAGTAGAGGGACTCCTTTTCAAGAGACCCAGTACTTC.

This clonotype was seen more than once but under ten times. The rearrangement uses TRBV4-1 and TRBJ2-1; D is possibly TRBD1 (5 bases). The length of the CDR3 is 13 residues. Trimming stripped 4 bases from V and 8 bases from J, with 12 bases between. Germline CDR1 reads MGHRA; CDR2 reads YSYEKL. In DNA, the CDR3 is TGCGCCAGCAGCCTCGGGCAAGGGGATGAGCAGTTCTTC. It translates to CASSLGQGDEQFF.

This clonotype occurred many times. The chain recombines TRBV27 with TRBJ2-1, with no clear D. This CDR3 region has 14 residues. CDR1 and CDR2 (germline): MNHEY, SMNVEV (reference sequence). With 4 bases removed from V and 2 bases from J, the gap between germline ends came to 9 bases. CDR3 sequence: CASSYYATYNEQFF. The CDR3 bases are TGTGCCAGCAGTTATTACGCTACCTACAATGAGCAGTTCTTC.

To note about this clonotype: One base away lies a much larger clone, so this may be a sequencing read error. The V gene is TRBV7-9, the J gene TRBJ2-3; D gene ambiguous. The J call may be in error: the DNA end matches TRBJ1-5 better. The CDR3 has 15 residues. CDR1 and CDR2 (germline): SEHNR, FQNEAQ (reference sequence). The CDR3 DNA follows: TGTGCCAGCAGCTTCTCGGAGAAGGTGAAAGATACGCAGCATTTT. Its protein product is CASSFSEKVKDTQHF.

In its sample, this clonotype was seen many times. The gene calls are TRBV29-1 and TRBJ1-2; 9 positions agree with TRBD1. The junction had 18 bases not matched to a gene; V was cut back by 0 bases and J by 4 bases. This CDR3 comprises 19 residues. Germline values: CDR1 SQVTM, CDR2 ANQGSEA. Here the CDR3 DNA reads TGCAGCGTTGAAGATCTCATCGGACAGGGGACGATTTGGGGCTATGGCTACACCTTC. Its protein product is CSVEDLIGQGTIWGYGYTF.

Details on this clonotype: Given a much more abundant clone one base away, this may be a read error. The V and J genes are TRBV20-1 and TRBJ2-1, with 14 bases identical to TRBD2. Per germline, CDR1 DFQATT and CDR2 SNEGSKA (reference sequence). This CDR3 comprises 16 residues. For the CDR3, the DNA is TGCTGTGCTAGTTCCCCGGGACTAGCGGGAGTAGGGGCACAGTTCTTC. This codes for CCASSPGLAGVGAQFF.

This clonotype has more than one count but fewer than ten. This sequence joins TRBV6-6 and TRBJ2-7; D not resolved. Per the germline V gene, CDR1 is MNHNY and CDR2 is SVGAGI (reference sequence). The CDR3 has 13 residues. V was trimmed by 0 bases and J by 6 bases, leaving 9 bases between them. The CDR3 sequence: CASSYSNPAEQYF. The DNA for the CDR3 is TGTGCCAGCAGTTACTCGAATCCAGCCGAGCAGTACTTC.

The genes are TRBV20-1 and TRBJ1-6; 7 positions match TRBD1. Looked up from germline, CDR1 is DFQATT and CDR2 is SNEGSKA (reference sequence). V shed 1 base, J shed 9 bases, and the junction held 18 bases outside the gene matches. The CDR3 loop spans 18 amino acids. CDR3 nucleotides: TGCAGTGCTAGAGCTGACCTCTCGACAGGGTTGGGGCGTTCACCCCTCCACTTT. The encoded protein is CSARADLSTGLGRSPLHF.

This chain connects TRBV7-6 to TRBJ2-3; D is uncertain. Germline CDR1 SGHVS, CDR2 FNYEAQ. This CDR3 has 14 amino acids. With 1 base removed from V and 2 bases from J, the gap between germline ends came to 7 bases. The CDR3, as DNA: TGTGCCAGCAGCTTAGATATCCTCACAGATACGCAGTATTTT. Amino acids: CASSLDILTDTQYF.

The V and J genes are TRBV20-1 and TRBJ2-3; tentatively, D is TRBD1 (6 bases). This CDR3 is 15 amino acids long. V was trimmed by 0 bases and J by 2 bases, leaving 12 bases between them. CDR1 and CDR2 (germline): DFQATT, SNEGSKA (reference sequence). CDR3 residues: CSARDSGQVTDTQYF. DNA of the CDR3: TGCAGTGCTAGAGACTCGGGACAAGTCACAGATACGCAGTATTTT.

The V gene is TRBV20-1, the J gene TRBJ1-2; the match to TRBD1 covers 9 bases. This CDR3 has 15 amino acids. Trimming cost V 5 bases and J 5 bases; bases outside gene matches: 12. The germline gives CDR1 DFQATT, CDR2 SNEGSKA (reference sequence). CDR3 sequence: CSAHWGGTGNYGYTF. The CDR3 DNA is TGCAGTGCTCACTGGGGGGGGACAGGGAATTATGGCTACACCTTC.

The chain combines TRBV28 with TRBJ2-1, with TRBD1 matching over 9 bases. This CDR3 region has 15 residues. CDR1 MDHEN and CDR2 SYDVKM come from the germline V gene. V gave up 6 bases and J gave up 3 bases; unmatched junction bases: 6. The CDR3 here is CASSDPGQGYNEQFF. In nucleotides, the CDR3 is TGTGCCAGCAGCGACCCGGGACAGGGCTACAATGAGCAGTTCTTC.

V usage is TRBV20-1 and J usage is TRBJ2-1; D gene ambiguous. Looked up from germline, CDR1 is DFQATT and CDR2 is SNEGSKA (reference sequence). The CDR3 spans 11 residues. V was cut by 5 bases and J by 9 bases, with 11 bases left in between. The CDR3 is CSASNLLEQFF. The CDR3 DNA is TGCAGTGCTTCAAACCTCCTTGAGCAGTTCTTC.

The CDR3 nucleotides are TGCGCCAGCAGCCAAGGCTCAAGATCAGATACGCAGTATTTT. Protein product: CASSQGSRSDTQYF. The chain is built from TRBV4-1 and TRBJ2-3; D ambiguous. Deletions cut 1 base from V and 4 bases from J, with 9 bases between. The CDR3 extends over 14 amino acids. CDR1 MGHRA and CDR2 YSYEKL come from the germline V gene.

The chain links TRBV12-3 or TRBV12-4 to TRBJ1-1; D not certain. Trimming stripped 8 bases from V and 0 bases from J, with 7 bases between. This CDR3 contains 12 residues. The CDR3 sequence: CASAGVNTEAFF. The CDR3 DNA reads TGTGCCAGCGCAGGAGTGAACACTGAAGCTTTCTTT.

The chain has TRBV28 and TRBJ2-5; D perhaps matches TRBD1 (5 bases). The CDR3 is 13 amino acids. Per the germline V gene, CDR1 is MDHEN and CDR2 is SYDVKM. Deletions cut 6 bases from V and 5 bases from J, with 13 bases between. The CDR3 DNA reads TGTGCCAGCAGGCAGTGGGGCACGGAGACCCAGTACTTC. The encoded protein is CASRQWGTETQYF.

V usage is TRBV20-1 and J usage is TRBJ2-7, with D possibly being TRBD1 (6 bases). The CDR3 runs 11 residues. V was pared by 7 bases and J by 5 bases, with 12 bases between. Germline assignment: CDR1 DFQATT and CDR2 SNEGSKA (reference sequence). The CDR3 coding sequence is TGCAGTGAGAACAGGGTCAACGAGCAGTACTTC. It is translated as CSENRVNEQYF.